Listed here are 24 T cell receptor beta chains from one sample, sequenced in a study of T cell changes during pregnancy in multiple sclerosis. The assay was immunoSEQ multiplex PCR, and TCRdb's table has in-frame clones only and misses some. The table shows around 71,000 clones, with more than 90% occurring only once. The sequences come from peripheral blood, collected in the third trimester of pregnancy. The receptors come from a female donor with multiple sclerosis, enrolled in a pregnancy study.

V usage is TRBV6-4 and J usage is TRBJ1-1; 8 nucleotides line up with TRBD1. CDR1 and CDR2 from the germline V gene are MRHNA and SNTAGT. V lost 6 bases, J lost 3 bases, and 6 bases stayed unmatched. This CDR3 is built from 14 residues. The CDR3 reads CASRAQGADTEAFF. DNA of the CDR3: TGTGCCAGCAGAGCCCAGGGGGCAGACACTGAAGCTTTCTTT.

The CDR3 loop reads CATSRDLAGAGHEQYF. CDR3 DNA sequence: TGTGCCACCAGCAGAGATCTGGCGGGGGCGGGTCACGAGCAGTACTTC. The gene calls are TRBV15 and TRBJ2-7; D possibly corresponds to TRBD2 (7 bases). The CDR3 has 16 residues. V lost 0 bases, J lost 5 bases, and 17 bases lay in between. From germline, CDR1 is LNHNV and CDR2 YYDKDF (reference sequence).

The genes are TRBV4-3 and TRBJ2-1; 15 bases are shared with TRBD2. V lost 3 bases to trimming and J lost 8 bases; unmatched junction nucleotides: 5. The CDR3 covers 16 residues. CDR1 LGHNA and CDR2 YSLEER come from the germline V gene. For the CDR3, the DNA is TGCGCCAGCAGCCATTTTGGACTAGCGGGAGGGTATGAGCAGTTCTTC. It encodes CASSHFGLAGGYEQFF.

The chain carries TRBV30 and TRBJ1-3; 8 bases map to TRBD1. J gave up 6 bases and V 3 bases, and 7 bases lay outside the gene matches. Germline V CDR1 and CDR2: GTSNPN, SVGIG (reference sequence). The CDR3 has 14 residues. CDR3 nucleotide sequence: TGTGCCTGGAGGGGGGGCAGGGGGCTAAACACCATATATTTT. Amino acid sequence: CAWRGGRGLNTIYF.

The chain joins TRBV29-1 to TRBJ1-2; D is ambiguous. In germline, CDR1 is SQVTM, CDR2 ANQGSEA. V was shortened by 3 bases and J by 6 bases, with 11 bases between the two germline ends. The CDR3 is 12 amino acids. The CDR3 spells CSVDGLGHGYTF. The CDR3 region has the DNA TGCAGCGTTGACGGGTTAGGCCATGGCTACACCTTC.

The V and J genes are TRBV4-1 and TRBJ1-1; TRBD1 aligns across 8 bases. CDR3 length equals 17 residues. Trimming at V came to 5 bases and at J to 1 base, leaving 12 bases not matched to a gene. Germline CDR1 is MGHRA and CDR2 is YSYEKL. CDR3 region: CASSFGQGGGENTEAFF. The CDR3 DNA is TGCGCCAGCAGCTTCGGACAGGGAGGGGGGGAGAACACTGAAGCTTTCTTT.

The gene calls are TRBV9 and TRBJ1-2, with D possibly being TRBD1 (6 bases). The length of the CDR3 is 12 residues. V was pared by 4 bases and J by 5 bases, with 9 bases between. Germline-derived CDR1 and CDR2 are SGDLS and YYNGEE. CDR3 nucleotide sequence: TGTGCCAGCAGCTTACAGGGATATGGCTACACCTTC. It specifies CASSLQGYGYTF.

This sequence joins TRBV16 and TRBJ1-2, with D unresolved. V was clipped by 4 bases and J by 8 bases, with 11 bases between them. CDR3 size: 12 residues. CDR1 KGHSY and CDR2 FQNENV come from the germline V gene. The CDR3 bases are TGTGCCAGCAGCCGTGAAGTCGAGGGCTACACCTTC. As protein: CASSREVEGYTF.

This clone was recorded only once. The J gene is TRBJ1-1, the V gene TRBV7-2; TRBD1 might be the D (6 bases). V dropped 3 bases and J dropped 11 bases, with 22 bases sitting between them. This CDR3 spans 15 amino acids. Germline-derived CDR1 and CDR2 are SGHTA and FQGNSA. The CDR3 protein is CASSFPQGTPSRAFF. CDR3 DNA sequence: TGTGCCAGCAGCTTTCCTCAGGGGACCCCGAGTCGGGCTTTCTTT.

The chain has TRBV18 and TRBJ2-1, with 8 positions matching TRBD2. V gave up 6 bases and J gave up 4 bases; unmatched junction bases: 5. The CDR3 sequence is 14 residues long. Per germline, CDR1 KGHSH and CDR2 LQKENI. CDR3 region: CASSPGLDYNEQFF. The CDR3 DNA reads TGTGCCAGCTCGCCGGGACTAGATTACAATGAGCAGTTCTTC.

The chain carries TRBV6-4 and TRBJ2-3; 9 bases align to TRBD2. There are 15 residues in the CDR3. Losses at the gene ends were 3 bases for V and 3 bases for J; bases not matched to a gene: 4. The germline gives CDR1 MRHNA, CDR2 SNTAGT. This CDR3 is CASSEIAGDTDTQYF. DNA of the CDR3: TGTGCCAGCAGTGAAATAGCGGGAGATACAGATACGCAGTATTTT.

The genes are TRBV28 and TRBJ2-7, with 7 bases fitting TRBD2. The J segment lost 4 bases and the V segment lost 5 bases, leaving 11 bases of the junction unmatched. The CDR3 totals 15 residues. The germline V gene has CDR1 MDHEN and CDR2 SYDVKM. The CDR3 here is CASSVPGRISYEQYF. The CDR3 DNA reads TGTGCCAGCAGTGTACCCGGGAGGATATCGTACGAGCAGTACTTC.

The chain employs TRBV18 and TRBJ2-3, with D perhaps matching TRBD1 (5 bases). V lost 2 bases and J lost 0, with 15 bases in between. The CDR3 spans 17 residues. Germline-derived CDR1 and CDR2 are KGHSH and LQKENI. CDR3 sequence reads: CASSPMTVLSSTDTQYF. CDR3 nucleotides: TGTGCCAGCTCACCAATGACAGTACTCTCTAGCACAGATACGCAGTATTTT. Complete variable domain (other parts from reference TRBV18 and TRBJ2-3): NAGVMQNPRHLVRRRGQEARLRCSPMKGHSHVYWYRQLPEEGLKFMVYLQKENIIDESGMPKERFSAEFPKEGPSILRIQQVVRGDSAAYFCASSPMTVLSSTDTQYFGPGTRLTVL.

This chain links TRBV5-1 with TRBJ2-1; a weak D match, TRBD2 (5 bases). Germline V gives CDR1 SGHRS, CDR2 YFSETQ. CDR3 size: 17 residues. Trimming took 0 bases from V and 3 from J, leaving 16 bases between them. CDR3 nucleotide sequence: TGCGCCAGCAGCTTGGTACCCCTAACGGGAAGCTACAATGAGCAGTTCTTC. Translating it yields CASSLVPLTGSYNEQFF.

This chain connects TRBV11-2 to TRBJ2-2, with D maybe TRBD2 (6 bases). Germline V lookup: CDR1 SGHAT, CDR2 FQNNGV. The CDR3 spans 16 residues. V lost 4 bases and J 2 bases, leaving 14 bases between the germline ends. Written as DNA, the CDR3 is TGTGCCAGCAGCTCAACCGTGGGGGGTAACACCGGGGAGCTGTTTTTT. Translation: CASSSTVGGNTGELFF.

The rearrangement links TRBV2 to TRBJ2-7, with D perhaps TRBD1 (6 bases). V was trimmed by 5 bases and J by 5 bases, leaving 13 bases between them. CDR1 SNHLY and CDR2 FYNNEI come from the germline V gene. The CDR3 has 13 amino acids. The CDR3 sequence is CASSQGMDHEQYF. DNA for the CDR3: TGTGCCAGCAGTCAGGGGATGGACCACGAGCAGTACTTC.

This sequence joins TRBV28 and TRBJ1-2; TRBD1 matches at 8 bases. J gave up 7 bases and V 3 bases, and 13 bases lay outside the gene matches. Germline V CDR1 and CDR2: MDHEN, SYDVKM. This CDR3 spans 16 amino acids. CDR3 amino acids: CASSFPSDRGLVGYTF. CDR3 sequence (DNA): TGTGCCAGCAGTTTTCCGTCAGACAGGGGACTCGTTGGCTACACCTTC.

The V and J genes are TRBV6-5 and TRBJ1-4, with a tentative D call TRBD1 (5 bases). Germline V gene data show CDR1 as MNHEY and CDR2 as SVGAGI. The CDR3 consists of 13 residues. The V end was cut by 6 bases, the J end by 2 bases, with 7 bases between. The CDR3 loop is CASRRDTNEKLFF. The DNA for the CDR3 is TGTGCCAGCAGGCGGGACACTAATGAAAAACTGTTTTTT.

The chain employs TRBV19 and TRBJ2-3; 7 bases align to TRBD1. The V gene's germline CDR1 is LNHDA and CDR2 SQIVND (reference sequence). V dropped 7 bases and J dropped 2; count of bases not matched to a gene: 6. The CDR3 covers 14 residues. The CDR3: CASKGAPYTDTQYF. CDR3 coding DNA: TGTGCCAGTAAGGGGGCACCATACACAGATACGCAGTATTTT. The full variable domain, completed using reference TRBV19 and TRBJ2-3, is DGGITQSPKYLFRKEGQNVTLSCEQNLNHDAMYWYRQDPGQGLRLIYYSQIVNDFQKGDIAEGYSVSREKKESFPLTVTSAQKNPTAFYLCASKGAPYTDTQYFGPGTRLTVL.

The CDR3 reads CAEREGTYEQYF. CDR3 coding DNA: TGTGCCGAGCGGGAGGGCACATACGAGCAGTACTTC. V is TRBV6-1 and J is TRBJ2-7, with 10 bases fitting TRBD2. V was pared by 11 bases and J by 4 bases, with 5 bases of the junction left unmatched. This CDR3 contains 12 residues. CDR1 and CDR2 from the germline V gene are MNHNS and SASEGT.

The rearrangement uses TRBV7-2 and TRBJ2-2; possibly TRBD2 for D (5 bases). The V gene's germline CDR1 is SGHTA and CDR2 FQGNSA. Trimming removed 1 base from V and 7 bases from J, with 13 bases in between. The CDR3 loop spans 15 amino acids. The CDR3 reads CASSLEVVGGGELFF. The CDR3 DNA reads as TGTGCCAGCAGCTTAGAAGTGGTAGGAGGCGGGGAGCTGTTTTTT.

Here the CDR3 reads CATSPTGQETQYF. The CDR3 coding sequence is TGTGCCACAAGCCCCACAGGGCAAGAGACCCAGTACTTC. The chain carries TRBV19 and TRBJ2-5; D is perhaps TRBD1 (6 bases). V shed 10 bases and J shed 2 bases, with 14 bases lying between them. This CDR3 is 13 amino acids long. Per the germline V gene, CDR1 is LNHDA and CDR2 is SQIVND (reference sequence).

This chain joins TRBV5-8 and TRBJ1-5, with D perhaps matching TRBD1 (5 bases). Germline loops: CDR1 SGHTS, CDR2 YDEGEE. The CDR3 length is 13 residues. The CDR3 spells CAGGVRQDQPQHF. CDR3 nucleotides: TGTGCTGGGGGGGTAAGGCAGGATCAGCCCCAGCATTTT.

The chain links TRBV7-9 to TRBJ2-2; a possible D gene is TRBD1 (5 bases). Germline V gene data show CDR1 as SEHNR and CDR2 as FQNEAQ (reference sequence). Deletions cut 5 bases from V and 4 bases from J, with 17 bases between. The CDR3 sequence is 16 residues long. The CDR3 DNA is TGTGCCAGCAGCGACTCCCCGACAGCGATCACCGGGGAGCTGTTTTTT. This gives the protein CASSDSPTAITGELFF.